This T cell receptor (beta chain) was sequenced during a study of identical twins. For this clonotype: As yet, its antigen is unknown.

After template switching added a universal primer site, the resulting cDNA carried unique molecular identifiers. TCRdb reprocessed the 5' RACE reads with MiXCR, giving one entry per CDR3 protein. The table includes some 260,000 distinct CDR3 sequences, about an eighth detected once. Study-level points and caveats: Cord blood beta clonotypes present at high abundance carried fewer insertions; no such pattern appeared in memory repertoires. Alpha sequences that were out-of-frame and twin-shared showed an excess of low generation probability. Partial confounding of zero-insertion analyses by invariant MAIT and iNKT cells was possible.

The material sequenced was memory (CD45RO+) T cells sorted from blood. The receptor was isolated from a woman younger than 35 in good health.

CDR3 amino acids: CASSSIRGNSYNEQFF. The CDR3 nucleotides read TGTGCCAGCAGCTCAATACGGGGAAACTCCTACAATGAGCAGTTCTTC. This chain connects TRBV27 to TRBJ2-1; a possible D gene is TRBD2 (5 bases). Trimming stripped 6 bases from V and 0 bases from J, with 15 bases between. The CDR3 runs 16 residues. Looked up from germline, CDR1 is MNHEY and CDR2 is SMNVEV (reference sequence).